The clone carrying this T cell receptor beta chain was detected only once. Per the study methods: Junction-only immunoSEQ data arrived without quality scores, meaning filtering differed. Sequenced by immunoSEQ multiplex PCR; TCRdb stores in-frame clones only, minus some. The DNA gave D and trimming, while V, J and clone size come from that table. Altogether fewer than 1 million clones are present, roughly 96% being singletons, with the ten largest covering around 0.25%. The entry originates in a study of shared clonotypes between healthy human individuals. Naive CD8 cells, CD45RO-negative and positively selected for CCR7, excluded terminally differentiated effector memory CD45RA+ cells. CDR3 length: 15 residues. In germline, CDR1 is SQVTM, CDR2 ANQGSEA. V lost 3 bases, J lost 3 bases, and 11 bases stayed unmatched.

This TCR came from a man aged 25-45 years in good health. The V and J genes are TRBV29-1 and TRBJ2-7, with 7 bases identical to TRBD2. Source material: naive CD8+ T cells sorted from blood. CDR3 DNA: TGCAGCGTTGAGGGCGGGAGAGCAGGAGGCTACGAGCAGTACTTC. Translation gives CSVEGGRAGGYEQYF.